This is a list of T cell receptor beta chains from one sample in a study of T-cell reconstitution after alpha-beta-depleted transplantation in children. TCRdb analysed the PCR reads with MiXCR anew, one entry per CDR3 protein. The data show around 670,000 distinct CDR3 sequences, with 13% seen just once and 0.75% to 0.85% held by the top ten. This specimen was PBMCs, taken before TCRalphabeta/CD19-depleted stem cell transplant. The origin of the receptors is a girl between 2 and 10 years old with congenital amegakaryocytic thrombocytopenia, due to receive a stem cell transplant. Each CDR3 is given with its conserved first and last residue. A D gene is named only where the DNA matches it firmly. Clone size appears in some rows only: once, few, many, or a class for an expanded clone.

size: .; D: TRBD1; J: TRBJ2-7; V: TRBV5-4; DNA: TGTGCCAGCAGCTTCGGGTCCGGAGCTCTTCGGACAGGGGGTTCCGAGCAGTACTTC; CDR3: CASSFGSGALRTGGSEQYF
size: few; D: TRBD1; J: TRBJ2-3; V: TRBV5-1; DNA: TGCGCCAGCAGCTGGGGGCTGACAGGGAAGAGGGGCACAGATACGCAGTATTTT; CDR3: CASSWGLTGKRGTDTQYF
size: many; D: .; J: TRBJ1-4; V: TRBV6-5; DNA: TGTGCCAGCAGTTACTCGCCAGGCCTTAATGAAAAACTGTTTTTT; CDR3: CASSYSPGLNEKLFF
size: many; D: TRBD1; J: TRBJ1-2; V: TRBV20-1; DNA: TGCAGTGCTAGGCGGGACAGTTATGGCTACACCTTC; CDR3: CSARRDSYGYTF
size: .; D: TRBD2; J: TRBJ2-3; V: TRBV10-1; DNA: TGCGCCAGCAGTGAGATATGGACTAGCGGTACAGATACGCAGTATTTT; CDR3: CASSEIWTSGTDTQYF
size: many; D: TRBD1; J: TRBJ2-7; V: TRBV29-1; DNA: TGCAGCATACGACAGGGAAGAGACGAGCAGTACTTC; CDR3: CSIRQGRDEQYF
size: few; D: .; J: TRBJ2-7; V: TRBV5-1; DNA: TGCGCCAGCAGCTTGGTTGGACGGGGTTGGAGGGACAGAGCCTACGAGCAGTACTTC; CDR3: CASSLVGRGWRDRAYEQYF
size: .; D: .; J: TRBJ2-3; V: TRBV13; DNA: TGTGCCAGCAGCGGTGGGACGTCGCAGTATTTT; CDR3: CASSGGTSQYF
size: .; D: .; J: TRBJ1-5; V: TRBV18; DNA: TGTGCCAGCTCACCACAGGGTGGGCAGGGGTTTCAGCCCCAGCATTTT; CDR3: CASSPQGGQGFQPQHF
size: many; D: .; J: TRBJ2-3; V: TRBV20-1; DNA: TGCAGTGTCAATCCGAGGGCAGATACGCAGTATTTT; CDR3: CSVNPRADTQYF
size: .; D: .; J: TRBJ1-4; V: TRBV4-1; DNA: TGCGCCAGCAGCCAAGAACAGCAGCAGTTTGAAAAACTGTTTTTT; CDR3: CASSQEQQQFEKLFF
size: few; D: TRBD2; J: TRBJ2-1; V: TRBV12-3/TRBV12-4; DNA: TGTGCCAGCAGTTTATTGCGGGGGTCCTACAATGAGCAGTTCTTC; CDR3: CASSLLRGSYNEQFF
size: .; D: .; J: TRBJ2-3; V: TRBV5-1; DNA: TGCGCCAGCAGCTTTCTAACAGGGCGGGAGTTTACAGATACGCAGTATTTT; CDR3: CASSFLTGREFTDTQYF
size: few; D: .; J: TRBJ2-5; V: TRBV7-9; DNA: TGTGCCAGCAGGGACAGCAACCAAGAGACCCAGTACTTC; CDR3: CASRDSNQETQYF
size: .; D: .; J: TRBJ1-1; V: TRBV4-2; DNA: TGTGCCAGCAGCCTAAGCGGGGCGACACAAAACACTGAAGCTTTCTTT; CDR3: CASSLSGATQNTEAFF
size: .; D: .; J: TRBJ2-5; V: TRBV19; DNA: TGTGCCAGTAGTATGGCCCACGATGGCAGTCCCCCGAGGAAGACCCAGTACTTC; CDR3: CASSMAHDGSPPRKTQYF
size: .; D: .; J: TRBJ2-1; V: TRBV12-3/TRBV12-4; DNA: TGTGCCAGCAGCCCCTGGAGGGGCAATGAGCAGCTCTTC; CDR3: CASSPWRGNEQLF
size: many; D: .; J: TRBJ2-2; V: TRBV7-9; DNA: TGTGCCAGCAGCTTTAGTAGGACCGGGGAGCTGTTTTTT; CDR3: CASSFSRTGELFF
size: .; D: TRBD1; J: TRBJ1-2; V: TRBV20-1; DNA: TGCAGTGCTAGAGTACAGGGGGCGGAGGGCTACACCTTC; CDR3: CSARVQGAEGYTF
size: .; D: .; J: TRBJ1-1; V: TRBV19; DNA: TGTGCCAGTAGTAACCGGGGAACAGGCACTGAAGCTTTCTTT; CDR3: CASSNRGTGTEAFF
size: .; D: .; J: TRBJ2-6; V: TRBV5-1; DNA: TGCGCCAGCAGCTTCCGGCCGGTCTCTGGGGCCAACGTCCTGACTTTC; CDR3: CASSFRPVSGANVLTF
size: many; D: .; J: TRBJ1-4; V: TRBV29-1; DNA: TGCAGCGTTGGATTCCCGGGGGAGGCAGAAAAACTGTTTTTT; CDR3: CSVGFPGEAEKLFF
size: many; D: TRBD1; J: TRBJ2-3; V: TRBV6-5; DNA: TGTGCCAGCAGTTCGGACAGGGTTACAGATACGCAGTATTTT; CDR3: CASSSDRVTDTQYF
size: .; D: .; J: TRBJ2-3; V: TRBV11-2; DNA: TGTGCCAGCAGCTTTGTCGCAGGAAGCACAGATACGCAGTATTTT; CDR3: CASSFVAGSTDTQYF
size: many; D: .; J: TRBJ2-4; V: TRBV30; DNA: TGTGCCTGGAGTGTACTTTTAGCCAAAAACATTCAGTACTTC; CDR3: CAWSVLLAKNIQYF
size: .; D: .; J: TRBJ1-1; V: TRBV30; DNA: TGTGCCTGGAGTGGGCGGGACGCCCGGGGCACTGAAGCTTTCTTT; CDR3: CAWSGRDARGTEAFF
size: .; D: TRBD2; J: TRBJ2-1; V: TRBV11-2; DNA: TGTGCCAGCGACTGGACTAGCGGACGAAATGAGCAGTTCTTC; CDR3: CASDWTSGRNEQFF
size: many; D: TRBD2; J: TRBJ2-1; V: TRBV20-1; DNA: TGCAGTGCTATACGTGGCGGGAGGGCCTTTAATGAGCAGTTCTTC; CDR3: CSAIRGGRAFNEQFF
size: few; D: TRBD1; J: TRBJ1-3; V: TRBV15; DNA: TGTGCCACCAGCACTGACAGGGGTCCTGGAAACACCATATATTTT; CDR3: CATSTDRGPGNTIYF
size: few; D: .; J: TRBJ2-4; V: TRBV28; DNA: TGTGCCAGCTTGGCTCGGGGGAACATTCAGTACTTC; CDR3: CASLARGNIQYF
size: many; D: TRBD1; J: TRBJ2-7; V: TRBV28; DNA: TGTGCCAGCACTATTCGGACAGGAACCTACGAGCAGTACTTC; CDR3: CASTIRTGTYEQYF
size: .; D: .; J: TRBJ2-1; V: TRBV28; DNA: TGTGCCAGCAGTTTACGGGACGGCAGGGGTCCGTTCTTC; CDR3: CASSLRDGRGPFF